This TCR beta chain was identified during a study of CD8 T cells in Susac syndrome. Whole-study findings and limits: The study acknowledged a relatively small number of individuals in its TCR sequencing and HLA analysis.

Germline CDR1 and CDR2: SGHRS and YFSETQ. This CDR3 is built from 17 residues. Trimming pared 0 bases from V and 7 bases from J, leaving 17 bases between. Random hexamers were used to reverse transcribe about 0.45 to 1 ug of RNA. Using its own MiXCR run on the immunoSEQ multiplex PCR reads, TCRdb lists one record per CDR3 protein. There are approximately 150,000 distinct CDR3 sequences in the sample; approximately 93% occur only once, and approximately 0.094% lies in the top ten. The authors carried out high-throughput sequencing of TCR beta. They applied it to CD8+ and CD4+ T cells obtained from blood. About this clonotype itself: Its antigen is not known.

This rearrangement joins TRBV5-1 to TRBJ1-6, with D maybe TRBD1 (5 bases). Sequencing used CD4+ T cells from PBMCs. This sequence originates from a human donor with multiple sclerosis. CDR3 sequence reads: CASSLVTSGIWNSPLHF. The CDR3 DNA sequence: TGCGCCAGCAGCTTGGTTACTTCAGGGATCTGGAATTCACCCCTCCACTTT. The full variable domain, completed using reference TRBV5-1 and TRBJ1-6, is KAGVTQTPRYLIKTRGQQVTLSCSPISGHRSVSWYQQTPGQGLQFLFEYFSETQRNKGNFPGRFSGRQFSNSRSEMNVSTLELGDSALYLCASSLVTSGIWNSPLHFGNGTRLTVT.